What follows is one T cell receptor beta chain and its context. Its cognate antigen has yet to be identified. No much larger clonotype is one base removed from it; base qualities were not supplied. This entry is derived from a study of technical replicates of blood from several donors (dated by TCRdb to about 2017). Library preparation used the immunoSEQ multiplex PCR assay. TCRdb took over this immuneACCESS table, retaining in-frame rearrangements with V and J assigned. Such tables are incomplete; in checked studies, under half of the missing clones stem from an unresolved V gene, and the remainder is unexplained. For this sample the table gives 84,000 or so clones, of which roughly 94% were detected only once. 0.2% to 0.3% of the sample goes to the ten largest clones. The CDR3 has 15 amino acids, counting the end cysteine and phenylalanine. The only DNA kept is the CDR3, 45 bases in frame from the first base. V has 1 base trimmed and J has 6 bases trimmed; junction bases matching no gene number 5. According to the germline V gene, CDR1 reads SGHAT and CDR2 reads FQNNGV.

Sequenced input: T cells isolated from PBMCs. This receptor was taken from a human donor in good health. The V and J genes are TRBV11-2 and TRBJ2-3, and 9 bases in between align with TRBD2. The encoded CDR3 is CASSLASGEGDTQYF. The DNA sequence is as follows: TGTGCCAGCAGCTTAGCTAGCGGGGAAGGGGATACGCAGTATTTT.